These T cell receptor beta chains were read from a single sample in a study of blood T cell repertoires in COVID-19. The table came from immunoSEQ multiplex PCR; TCRdb's copy has only in-frame clones and leaves some out. The table shows about 280,000 clones, with about 85% occurring only once. Sequencing was performed on PBMCs or T cells enriched from blood (not recorded which). The source is a woman in her fifties or sixties who had recovered from COVID-19. Each CDR3 is given with its conserved first and last residue. The D gene is left open where the match is weak. Expanded clones get a size class; other rows say once, few or many, or leave the size out.

clone size: NA; V gene: TRBV28; J gene: TRBJ2-7; D gene: TRBD1; CDR3 protein: CASMTGLREQYF; CDR3 DNA: TGTGCCAGCATGACAGGGCTGCGGGAGCAGTACTTC
clone size: NA; V gene: TRBV30; J gene: TRBJ1-2; D gene: NA; CDR3 protein: CAWRGTLRGGYTF; CDR3 DNA: TGTGCCTGGAGAGGGACCCTGCGGGGTGGCTACACCTTC
clone size: NA; V gene: TRBV3-1/TRBV3-2; J gene: TRBJ2-3; D gene: TRBD1; CDR3 protein: CASSQEPGGGTDTQYF; CDR3 DNA: TGTGCCAGCAGCCAAGAGCCAGGGGGAGGCACAGATACGCAGTATTTT
clone size: NA; V gene: TRBV5-1; J gene: TRBJ1-2; D gene: NA; CDR3 protein: CASSLDVQVRGYTF; CDR3 DNA: TGCGCCAGCAGCTTGGACGTTCAGGTCCGGGGCTACACCTTC
clone size: NA; V gene: TRBV7-3; J gene: TRBJ1-5; D gene: NA; CDR3 protein: CASSLTISYSNQPQHF; CDR3 DNA: TGTGCCAGCAGCTTAACTATCAGTTATAGCAATCAGCCCCAGCATTTT
clone size: NA; V gene: TRBV5-8; J gene: TRBJ1-4; D gene: TRBD1; CDR3 protein: CASSFGTVAGNEKLFF; CDR3 DNA: TGTGCCAGCAGCTTCGGGACAGTTGCCGGGAATGAAAAACTGTTTTTT
clone size: NA; V gene: TRBV27; J gene: TRBJ1-2; D gene: NA; CDR3 protein: CASSPSIQGTNYGYTF; CDR3 DNA: TGTGCCAGCAGTCCGAGTATACAGGGTACGAACTATGGCTACACCTTC
clone size: NA; V gene: TRBV18; J gene: TRBJ1-5; D gene: NA; CDR3 protein: CASSPDSLYQPQHF; CDR3 DNA: TGTGCCAGCTCCCCGGACAGCCTGTATCAGCCCCAGCATTTT
clone size: NA; V gene: TRBV7-9; J gene: TRBJ1-1; D gene: NA; CDR3 protein: CASSPSGVLGAFF; CDR3 DNA: TGTGCCAGCAGCCCATCAGGCGTTCTGGGTGCTTTCTTT
clone size: NA; V gene: TRBV27; J gene: TRBJ1-2; D gene: NA; CDR3 protein: CASSVGTHSSYTF; CDR3 DNA: TGTGCCAGCAGTGTTGGGACACATAGTAGCTACACCTTC
clone size: NA; V gene: TRBV18; J gene: TRBJ2-5; D gene: NA; CDR3 protein: CASSSRNGEETQYF; CDR3 DNA: TGTGCCTCCAGCTCGAGGAACGGGGAAGAGACCCAGTACTTC
clone size: NA; V gene: TRBV10-1; J gene: TRBJ1-2; D gene: TRBD1; CDR3 protein: CASSETGQGHGYTF; CDR3 DNA: TGCGCCAGCAGTGAGACAGGACAGGGTCATGGCTACACCTTC
clone size: NA; V gene: TRBV18; J gene: TRBJ1-1; D gene: NA; CDR3 protein: CASSPSGEYTEAFF; CDR3 DNA: TGTGCCAGCTCACCGTCAGGGGAATACACTGAAGCTTTCTTT
clone size: NA; V gene: TRBV5-1; J gene: TRBJ2-1; D gene: TRBD2; CDR3 protein: CASSRTSGSGNEQFF; CDR3 DNA: TGCGCCAGCAGCCGGACTAGCGGGAGTGGCAATGAGCAGTTCTTC
clone size: NA; V gene: TRBV5-1; J gene: TRBJ1-1; D gene: TRBD1; CDR3 protein: CARSRGDPGGIGTEAFF; CDR3 DNA: TGCGCCCGCAGCAGGGGGGACCCAGGGGGAATTGGGACTGAAGCTTTCTTT
clone size: NA; V gene: TRBV2; J gene: TRBJ2-5; D gene: TRBD2; CDR3 protein: CASSGLAGGKETQYF; CDR3 DNA: TGTGCCAGCAGTGGACTAGCGGGGGGCAAAGAGACCCAGTACTTC
clone size: NA; V gene: TRBV11-3; J gene: TRBJ2-2; D gene: NA; CDR3 protein: CASSLRDTGELFF; CDR3 DNA: TGTGCCAGCAGTCTGAGAGACACCGGGGAGCTGTTTTTT
clone size: NA; V gene: TRBV28; J gene: TRBJ1-2; D gene: NA; CDR3 protein: CASSSSGARIYGYTF; CDR3 DNA: TGTGCCAGCAGTTCCTCTGGGGCCCGAATCTATGGCTACACCTTC
clone size: NA; V gene: TRBV10-1; J gene: TRBJ2-2; D gene: TRBD1; CDR3 protein: CASRGDRGGTGELFF; CDR3 DNA: TGCGCCAGCAGAGGAGACAGGGGTGGCACCGGGGAGCTGTTTTTT
clone size: NA; V gene: TRBV5-1; J gene: TRBJ1-1; D gene: NA; CDR3 protein: CASSLLGRGLDTEAFF; CDR3 DNA: TGCGCCAGCAGCTTGTTAGGGAGGGGATTGGACACTGAAGCTTTCTTT
clone size: NA; V gene: TRBV28; J gene: TRBJ1-2; D gene: NA; CDR3 protein: CASSFKGANTF; CDR3 DNA: TGTGCCAGCAGTTTTAAAGGGGCGAACACCTTC
clone size: NA; V gene: TRBV9; J gene: TRBJ2-1; D gene: TRBD2; CDR3 protein: CASSGRGGSRDEQFF; CDR3 DNA: TGTGCCAGCAGCGGACGCGGGGGGTCGAGGGATGAGCAGTTCTTC
clone size: NA; V gene: TRBV5-6; J gene: TRBJ2-1; D gene: TRBD2; CDR3 protein: CASSSSGSYYNEQFF; CDR3 DNA: TGTGCCAGCAGCTCTAGCGGGAGCTACTACAATGAGCAGTTCTTC
clone size: once; V gene: TRBV5-1; J gene: TRBJ2-1; D gene: NA; CDR3 protein: CASSSRGQGIGIEQFF; CDR3 DNA: TGCGCCAGCAGCTCCCGTGGGCAGGGAATAGGAATTGAGCAGTTCTTC
clone size: once; V gene: TRBV5-1; J gene: TRBJ2-7; D gene: NA; CDR3 protein: CASSRSTGNYEQYF; CDR3 DNA: TGCGCCAGCAGCCGTAGTACGGGTAACTACGAGCAGTACTTC
clone size: NA; V gene: TRBV10-3; J gene: TRBJ1-1; D gene: TRBD1; CDR3 protein: CAISDRDRDYTEAFF; CDR3 DNA: TGTGCCATCAGTGACCGGGACAGGGACTACACTGAAGCTTTCTTT
clone size: once; V gene: TRBV7-8; J gene: TRBJ2-5; D gene: NA; CDR3 protein: CASSLVGGLAETQYF; CDR3 DNA: TGTGCCAGCAGCTTAGTGGGGGGGCTAGCAGAGACCCAGTACTTC
clone size: NA; V gene: TRBV5-8; J gene: TRBJ2-1; D gene: TRBD2; CDR3 protein: CASSLGLAGVNEQFF; CDR3 DNA: TGTGCCAGCAGCTTGGGATTAGCGGGAGTGAATGAGCAGTTCTTC
clone size: NA; V gene: TRBV19; J gene: TRBJ2-2; D gene: TRBD1; CDR3 protein: CASSIWDRGILRRNGELFF; CDR3 DNA: TGTGCCAGTAGTATCTGGGACAGGGGCATACTCCGACGTAATGGGGAGCTGTTTTTT
clone size: NA; V gene: TRBV6-6; J gene: TRBJ2-5; D gene: NA; CDR3 protein: CASSALQVQETQYF; CDR3 DNA: TGTGCCAGCAGTGCACTTCAAGTTCAAGAGACCCAGTACTTC
clone size: NA; V gene: TRBV19; J gene: TRBJ1-1; D gene: TRBD1; CDR3 protein: CASSVRQGPNTEAFF; CDR3 DNA: TGTGCCAGTAGTGTACGACAGGGACCGAACACTGAAGCTTTCTTT
clone size: NA; V gene: TRBV9; J gene: TRBJ2-3; D gene: NA; CDR3 protein: CASSFSAGYTDTQYF; CDR3 DNA: TGTGCCAGCAGCTTTTCAGCGGGTTACACAGATACGCAGTATTTT
clone size: NA; V gene: TRBV28; J gene: TRBJ2-1; D gene: NA; CDR3 protein: CASSLYSSSYNEQFF; CDR3 DNA: TGTGCCAGCAGTTTATATTCCAGCTCCTACAATGAGCAGTTCTTC
clone size: NA; V gene: TRBV18; J gene: TRBJ1-2; D gene: NA; CDR3 protein: CASSLNRENYGYTF; CDR3 DNA: TGTGCCAGCTCACTAAACAGGGAAAACTATGGCTACACCTTC
clone size: NA; V gene: TRBV2; J gene: TRBJ2-1; D gene: NA; CDR3 protein: CASRELSLNEQFF; CDR3 DNA: TGTGCCAGCAGGGAGCTTTCTCTCAATGAGCAGTTCTTC
clone size: NA; V gene: TRBV3-1/TRBV3-2; J gene: TRBJ1-5; D gene: NA; CDR3 protein: CASSQGGGRQPQHF; CDR3 DNA: TGTGCCAGCAGCCAAGGGGGGGGCAGGCAGCCCCAGCATTTT
clone size: NA; V gene: TRBV5-6; J gene: TRBJ1-1; D gene: TRBD1; CDR3 protein: CASSFRRTGRNTEAFF; CDR3 DNA: TGTGCCAGCAGCTTCCGTAGGACAGGAAGGAACACTGAAGCTTTCTTT
clone size: NA; V gene: TRBV6-2/TRBV6-3; J gene: TRBJ2-2; D gene: NA; CDR3 protein: CASSYSAGNTGELFF; CDR3 DNA: TGTGCCAGCAGTTACTCAGCGGGGAACACCGGGGAGCTGTTTTTT
clone size: NA; V gene: TRBV5-5; J gene: TRBJ2-3; D gene: TRBD2; CDR3 protein: CASSPGEAGGVTQYF; CDR3 DNA: TGTGCCAGCAGCCCGGGAGAGGCGGGGGGCGTCACGCAGTATTTT
clone size: NA; V gene: TRBV4-3; J gene: TRBJ2-3; D gene: TRBD2; CDR3 protein: CASSMERTSGTDTQYF; CDR3 DNA: TGCGCCAGCAGCATGGAAAGGACTAGCGGCACAGATACGCAGTATTTT
clone size: many; V gene: TRBV5-4; J gene: TRBJ1-4; D gene: TRBD1; CDR3 protein: CASSITGGAGEKLFF; CDR3 DNA: TGTGCCAGCAGCATAACAGGGGGCGCGGGGGAAAAACTGTTTTTT
clone size: once; V gene: TRBV7-6; J gene: TRBJ2-7; D gene: NA; CDR3 protein: CASSLEEGTYEQYF; CDR3 DNA: TGTGCCAGCAGCTTAGAAGAGGGAACCTACGAGCAGTACTTC
clone size: NA; V gene: TRBV7-8; J gene: TRBJ2-7; D gene: TRBD2; CDR3 protein: CASSLDRLAGVEQYF; CDR3 DNA: TGTGCCAGCAGCTTAGACAGACTAGCGGGAGTCGAGCAGTACTTC
clone size: NA; V gene: TRBV30; J gene: TRBJ2-1; D gene: TRBD1; CDR3 protein: CAWRPWDRGINEQFF; CDR3 DNA: TGTGCCTGGAGGCCCTGGGACAGGGGGATCAATGAGCAGTTCTTC
clone size: once; V gene: TRBV7-2; J gene: TRBJ2-7; D gene: NA; CDR3 protein: CASSSGDSLNEQYF; CDR3 DNA: TGTGCCAGCAGCTCCGGGGACTCCCTCAACGAGCAGTACTTC
clone size: NA; V gene: TRBV11-2; J gene: TRBJ2-7; D gene: NA; CDR3 protein: CASSATGIGLSSYEQYF; CDR3 DNA: TGTGCCAGCAGCGCCACAGGGATTGGGCTGAGCTCCTACGAGCAGTACTTC
clone size: few; V gene: TRBV19; J gene: TRBJ1-2; D gene: NA; CDR3 protein: CASSPQRDIYGYTF; CDR3 DNA: TGTGCCAGTAGCCCCCAGCGGGATATCTATGGCTACACCTTC
clone size: NA; V gene: TRBV30; J gene: TRBJ2-3; D gene: TRBD2; CDR3 protein: CAWSKAGLSTDTQYF; CDR3 DNA: TGTGCCTGGAGTAAGGCGGGACTAAGCACAGATACGCAGTATTTT